These 2 T cell receptor beta chains originate from one sample sequenced in a study of T cell clonality in common variable immunodeficiency. Findings of the study overall: In common variable immunodeficiency, TCR beta chains reportedly carried fewer deletions and N-nucleotide insertions.

Their recognized antigens are unknown. TCRdb keeps only in-frame clones here, not all; method: immunoSEQ multiplex PCR. In total the sample includes approximately 38,000 clones, none of them seen once. The sequenced sample consisted of peripheral blood mononuclear cells. These receptors were collected from a human donor with common variable immunodeficiency.

About this clone: The read stops 3 residues short of the end of the CDR3; the missing end is completed from the germline J gene. The chain joins TRBV6-2 or TRBV6-3 to TRBJ1-5; tentative D call: TRBD1 (5 bases). Looked up from germline, CDR1 is MNHEY and CDR2 is SVGEGT. Trimming left V 2 bases short and J 4 bases short, with 9 bases between. The CDR3 runs to 14 residues. Incomplete CDR3 DNA: TGTGCCAGCAGTTACGGGGGGTATAATCAGCCC. Its translation is CASSYGGYNQP. The full CDR3 protein is CASSYGGYNQPQHF.

Concerning this clone itself: Coverage ceases 3 residues before the CDR3 finishes, and the germline J gene fills in the end. The chain employs TRBV2 and TRBJ1-1; D perhaps matches TRBD1 (6 bases). V lost 6 bases to trimming and J lost 3 bases, with 11 bases between them. Germline lookup yields CDR1 SNHLY and CDR2 FYNNEI. This CDR3 spans 13 amino acids. This chain's CDR3 is CASRPQGHTEAFF. The covered CDR3 bases are TGTGCCAGCAGACCACAGGGCCACACTGAA.